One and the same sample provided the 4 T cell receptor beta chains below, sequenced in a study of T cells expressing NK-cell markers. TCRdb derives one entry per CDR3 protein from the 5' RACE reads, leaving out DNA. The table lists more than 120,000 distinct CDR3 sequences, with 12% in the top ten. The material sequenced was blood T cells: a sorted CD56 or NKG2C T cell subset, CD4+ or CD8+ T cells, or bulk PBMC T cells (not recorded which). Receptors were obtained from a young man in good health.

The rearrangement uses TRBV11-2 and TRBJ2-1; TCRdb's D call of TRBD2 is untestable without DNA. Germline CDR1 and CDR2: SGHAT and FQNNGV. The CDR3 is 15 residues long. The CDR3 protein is CASRIWAGDYNEQFF.

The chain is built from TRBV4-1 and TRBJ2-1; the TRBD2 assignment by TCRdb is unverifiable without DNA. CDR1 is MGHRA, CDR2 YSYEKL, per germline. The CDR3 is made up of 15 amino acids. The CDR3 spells CASSHVGEFDNEQFF.

The chain's CDR3 is CASRAGFYNEQFF. This chain joins TRBV19 and TRBJ2-1; no DNA is available, so the TRBD1 call from TCRdb remains unchecked. The CDR3 runs to 13 residues. Germline V gene data show CDR1 as LNHDA and CDR2 as SQIVND (reference sequence).

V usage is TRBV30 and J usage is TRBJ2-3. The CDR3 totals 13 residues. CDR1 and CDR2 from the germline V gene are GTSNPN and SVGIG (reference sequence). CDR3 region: CAWSVLGGDTQYF.